This TCR beta chain was sequenced during a study of cytotoxic CD8 clonotypes in ibrutinib-treated CLL. Method: immunoSEQ multiplex PCR; TCRdb's copy keeps in-frame clones and lacks some. The sample comprises some 50,000 clones, 55% to 70% of which are singletons, and about a fifth rests with the top ten. This CDR3 is built from 15 residues. Unmatched junction bases numbered 11, after V lost 8 bases and J lost 4 bases. Germline lookup yields CDR1 MNHNY and CDR2 SVGAGI (reference sequence). Source: PBMCs, taken after 24 months of ibrutinib treatment. This TCR was recovered from a human donor with chronic lymphocytic leukemia. V gene TRBV6-6 combines with J gene TRBJ1-2; TRBD1 aligns across 9 bases. Written as DNA, the CDR3 is TGTGCCAGCCTTCGTCGGACAGGGGAGGGCTATGGCTACACCTTC. It is translated as CASLRRTGEGYGYTF.